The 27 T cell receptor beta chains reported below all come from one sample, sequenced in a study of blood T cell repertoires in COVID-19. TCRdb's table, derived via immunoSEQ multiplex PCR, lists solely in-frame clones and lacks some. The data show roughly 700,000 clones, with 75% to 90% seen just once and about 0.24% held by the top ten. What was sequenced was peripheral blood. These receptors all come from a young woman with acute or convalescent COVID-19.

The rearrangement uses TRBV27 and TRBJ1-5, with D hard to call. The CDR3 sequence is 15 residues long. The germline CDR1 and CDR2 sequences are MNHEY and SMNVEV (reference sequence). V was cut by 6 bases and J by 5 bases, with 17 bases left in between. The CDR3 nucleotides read TGTGCCAGCAGGGTTTCGAACGGGGAATATCAGCCCCAGCATTTT. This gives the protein CASRVSNGEYQPQHF.

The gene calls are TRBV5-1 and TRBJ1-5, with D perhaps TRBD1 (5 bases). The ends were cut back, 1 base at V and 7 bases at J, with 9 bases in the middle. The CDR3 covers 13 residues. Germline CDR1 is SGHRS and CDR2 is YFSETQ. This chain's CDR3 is CASSLIAGQPQHF. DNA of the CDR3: TGCGCCAGCAGCTTGATAGCAGGGCAGCCCCAGCATTTT. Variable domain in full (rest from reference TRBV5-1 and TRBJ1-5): KAGVTQTPRYLIKTRGQQVTLSCSPISGHRSVSWYQQTPGQGLQFLFEYFSETQRNKGNFPGRFSGRQFSNSRSEMNVSTLELGDSALYLCASSLIAGQPQHFGDGTRLSIL.

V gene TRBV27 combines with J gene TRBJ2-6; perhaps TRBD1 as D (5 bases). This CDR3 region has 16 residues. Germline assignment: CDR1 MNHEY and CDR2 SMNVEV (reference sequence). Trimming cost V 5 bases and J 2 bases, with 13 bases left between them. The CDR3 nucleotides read TGTGCCAGCAGTCTGCGCAGGGTAGCTGGGGCCAACGTCCTGACTTTC. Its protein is CASSLRRVAGANVLTF.

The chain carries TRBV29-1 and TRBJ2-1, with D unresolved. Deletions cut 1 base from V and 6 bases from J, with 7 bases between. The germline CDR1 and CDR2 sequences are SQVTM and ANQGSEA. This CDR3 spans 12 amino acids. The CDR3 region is CSVEGGSNEQFF. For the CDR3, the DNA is TGCAGCGTTGAAGGCGGATCCAATGAGCAGTTCTTC.

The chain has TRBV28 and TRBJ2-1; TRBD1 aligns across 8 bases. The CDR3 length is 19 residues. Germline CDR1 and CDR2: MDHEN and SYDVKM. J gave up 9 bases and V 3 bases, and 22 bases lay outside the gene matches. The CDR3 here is CASSFIPFFDRGLKGEQFF. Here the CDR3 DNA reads TGTGCCAGCAGTTTCATCCCCTTTTTCGACAGGGGCCTGAAGGGTGAGCAGTTCTTC.

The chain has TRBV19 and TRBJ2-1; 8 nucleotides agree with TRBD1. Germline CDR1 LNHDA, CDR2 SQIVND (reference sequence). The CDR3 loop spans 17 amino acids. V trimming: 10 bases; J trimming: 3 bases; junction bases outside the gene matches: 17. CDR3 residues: CATKGGTGRGVYNEQFF. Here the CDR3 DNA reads TGTGCCACTAAGGGCGGGACAGGTCGAGGGGTCTACAATGAGCAGTTCTTC.

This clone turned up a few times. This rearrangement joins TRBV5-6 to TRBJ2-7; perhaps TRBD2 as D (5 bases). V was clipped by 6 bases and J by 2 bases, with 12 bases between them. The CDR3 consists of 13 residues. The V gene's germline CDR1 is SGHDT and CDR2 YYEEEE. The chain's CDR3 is CASIGGRAYEQYF. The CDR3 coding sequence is TGTGCCAGCATCGGCGGGCGCGCCTACGAGCAGTACTTC.

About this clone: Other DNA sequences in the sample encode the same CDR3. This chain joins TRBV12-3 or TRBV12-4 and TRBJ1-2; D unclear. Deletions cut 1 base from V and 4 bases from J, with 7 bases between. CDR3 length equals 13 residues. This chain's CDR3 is CASSLGGFYGYTF. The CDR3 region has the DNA TGTGCCAGCAGTTTAGGAGGGTTCTATGGCTACACCTTC.

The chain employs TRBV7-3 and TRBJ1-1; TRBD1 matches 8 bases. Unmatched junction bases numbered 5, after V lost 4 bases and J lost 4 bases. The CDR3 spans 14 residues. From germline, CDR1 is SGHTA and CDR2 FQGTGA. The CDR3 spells CASSWTGSGTEAFF. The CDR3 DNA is TGTGCCAGCAGCTGGACAGGGAGCGGCACTGAAGCTTTCTTT.

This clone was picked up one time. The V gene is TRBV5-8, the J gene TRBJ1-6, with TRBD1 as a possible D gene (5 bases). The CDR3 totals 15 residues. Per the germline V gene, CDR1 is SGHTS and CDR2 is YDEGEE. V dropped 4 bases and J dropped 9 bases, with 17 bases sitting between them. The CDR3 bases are TGTGCCAGCAGCCCCCATGTCAGGGCGGTTTCACCCCTCCACTTT. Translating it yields CASSPHVRAVSPLHF.

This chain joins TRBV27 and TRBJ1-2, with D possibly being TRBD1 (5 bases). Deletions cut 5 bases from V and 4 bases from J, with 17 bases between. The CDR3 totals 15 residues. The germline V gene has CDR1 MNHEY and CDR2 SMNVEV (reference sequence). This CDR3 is CASSTTGQGGYGYTF. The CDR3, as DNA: TGTGCCAGCAGTACTACTGGGCAGGGAGGCTATGGCTACACCTTC.

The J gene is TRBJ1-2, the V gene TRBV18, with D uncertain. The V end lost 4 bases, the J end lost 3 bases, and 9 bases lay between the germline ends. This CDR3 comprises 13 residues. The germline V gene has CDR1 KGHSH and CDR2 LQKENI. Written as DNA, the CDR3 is TGTGCCAGCTCACGGGAACTAGACTATGGCTACACCTTC. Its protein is CASSRELDYGYTF.

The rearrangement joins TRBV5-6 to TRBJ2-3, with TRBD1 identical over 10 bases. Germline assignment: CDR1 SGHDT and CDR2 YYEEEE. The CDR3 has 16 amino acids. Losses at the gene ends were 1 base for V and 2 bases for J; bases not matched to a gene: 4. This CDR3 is CASSLRDRGLTDTQYF. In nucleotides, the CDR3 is TGTGCCAGCAGCTTGCGGGACAGGGGCCTCACAGATACGCAGTATTTT.

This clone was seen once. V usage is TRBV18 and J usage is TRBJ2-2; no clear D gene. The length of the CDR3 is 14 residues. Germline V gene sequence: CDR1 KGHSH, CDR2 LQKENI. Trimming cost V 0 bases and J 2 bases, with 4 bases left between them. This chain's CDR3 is CASSPPLNTGELFF. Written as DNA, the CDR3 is TGTGCCAGCTCACCACCTCTTAACACCGGGGAGCTGTTTTTT.

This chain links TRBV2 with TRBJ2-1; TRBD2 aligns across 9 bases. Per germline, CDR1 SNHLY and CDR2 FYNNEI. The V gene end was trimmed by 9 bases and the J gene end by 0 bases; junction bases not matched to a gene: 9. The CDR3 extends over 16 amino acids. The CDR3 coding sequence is TGTGCCAGAAAGGAAGCGGGGGGAAGCTCCTACAATGAGCAGTTCTTC. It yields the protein CARKEAGGSSYNEQFF.

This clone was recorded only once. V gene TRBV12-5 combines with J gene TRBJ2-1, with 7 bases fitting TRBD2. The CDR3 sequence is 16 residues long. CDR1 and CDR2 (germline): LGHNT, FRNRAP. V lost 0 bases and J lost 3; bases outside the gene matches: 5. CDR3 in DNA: TGTGCTAGTGGTTTGGTAGAAGCGGGGATCTACAATGAGCAGTTCTTC. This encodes CASGLVEAGIYNEQFF. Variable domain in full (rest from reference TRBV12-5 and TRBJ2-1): DARVTQTPRHKVTEMGQEVTMRCQPILGHNTVFWYRQTMMQGLELLAYFRNRAPLDDSGMPKDRFSAEMPDATLATLKIQPSEPRDSAVYFCASGLVEAGIYNEQFFGPGTRLTVL.

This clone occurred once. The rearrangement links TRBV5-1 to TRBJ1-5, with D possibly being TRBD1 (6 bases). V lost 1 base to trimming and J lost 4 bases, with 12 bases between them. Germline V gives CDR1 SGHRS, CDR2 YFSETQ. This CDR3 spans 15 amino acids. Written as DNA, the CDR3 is TGCGCCAGCAGCTTGTGGGGGCAGGAGAATCAGCCCCAGCATTTT. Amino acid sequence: CASSLWGQENQPQHF.

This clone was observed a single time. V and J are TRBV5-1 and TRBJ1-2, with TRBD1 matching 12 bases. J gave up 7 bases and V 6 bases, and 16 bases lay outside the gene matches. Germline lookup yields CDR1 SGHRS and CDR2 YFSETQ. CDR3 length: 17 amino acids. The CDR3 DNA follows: TGCGCCAGCATCGAAGGGACAGGGGGCCCTCGCCGTGGTGGCTACACCTTC. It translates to CASIEGTGGPRRGGYTF.

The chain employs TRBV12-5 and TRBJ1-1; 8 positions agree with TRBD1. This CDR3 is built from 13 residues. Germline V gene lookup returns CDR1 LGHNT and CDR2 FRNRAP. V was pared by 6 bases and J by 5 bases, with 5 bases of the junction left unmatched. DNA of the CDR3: TGTGCTAGTGGCCGCACAGGGGGAACTGAAGCTTTCTTT. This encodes CASGRTGGTEAFF.

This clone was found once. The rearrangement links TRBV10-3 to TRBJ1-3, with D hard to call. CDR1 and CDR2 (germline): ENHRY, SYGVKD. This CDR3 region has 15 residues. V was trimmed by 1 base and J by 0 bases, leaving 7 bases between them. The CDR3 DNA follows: TGTGCCATCAGTGAGTTCTACAGCTCTGGAAACACCATATATTTT. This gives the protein CAISEFYSSGNTIYF.

In nucleotides, the CDR3 is TGTGCCAGCAGCTTCGGACAGGGGAGAACCTTC. It yields the protein CASSFGQGRTF. This rearrangement joins TRBV5-4 to TRBJ1-2; TRBD1 agrees at 9 bases. CDR3 length: 11 amino acids. V lost 2 bases and J lost 14; bases outside the gene matches: 4. Germline values: CDR1 SGHNT, CDR2 YYREEE (reference sequence).

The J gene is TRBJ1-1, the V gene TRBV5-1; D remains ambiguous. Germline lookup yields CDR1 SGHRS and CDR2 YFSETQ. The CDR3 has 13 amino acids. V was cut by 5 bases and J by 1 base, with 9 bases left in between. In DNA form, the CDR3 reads TGCGCCAGCAGACGCGGATCGAACACTGAAGCTTTCTTT. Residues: CASRRGSNTEAFF.

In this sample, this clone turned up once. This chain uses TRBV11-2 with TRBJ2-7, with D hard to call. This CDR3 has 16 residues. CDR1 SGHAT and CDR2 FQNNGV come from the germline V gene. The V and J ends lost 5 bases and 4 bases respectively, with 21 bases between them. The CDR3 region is CASSTNLLGSTYEQYF. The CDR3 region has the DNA TGTGCCAGCAGCACAAACCTTCTAGGATCCACATACGAGCAGTACTTC.

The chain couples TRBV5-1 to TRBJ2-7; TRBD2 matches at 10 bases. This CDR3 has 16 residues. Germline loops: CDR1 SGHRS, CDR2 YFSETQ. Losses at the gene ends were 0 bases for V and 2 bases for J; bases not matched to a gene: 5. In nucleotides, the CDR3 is TGCGCCAGCAGCTTGGCCAGCGGGGGGGTCGCCTACGAGCAGTACTTC. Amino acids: CASSLASGGVAYEQYF.

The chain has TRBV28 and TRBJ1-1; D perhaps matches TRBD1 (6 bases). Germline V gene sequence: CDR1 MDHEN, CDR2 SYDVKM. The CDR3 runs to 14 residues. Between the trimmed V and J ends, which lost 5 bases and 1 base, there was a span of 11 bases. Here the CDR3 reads CASSRGQPNTEAFF. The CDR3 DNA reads TGTGCCAGCAGTCGAGGACAGCCGAACACTGAAGCTTTCTTT.

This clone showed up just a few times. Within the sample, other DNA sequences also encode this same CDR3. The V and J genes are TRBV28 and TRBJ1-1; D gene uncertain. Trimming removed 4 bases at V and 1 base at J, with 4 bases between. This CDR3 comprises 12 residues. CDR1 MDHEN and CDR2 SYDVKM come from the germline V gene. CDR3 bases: TGTGCCAGCAGTTCCTCGAACACTGAAGCTTTCTTT. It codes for CASSSSNTEAFF.

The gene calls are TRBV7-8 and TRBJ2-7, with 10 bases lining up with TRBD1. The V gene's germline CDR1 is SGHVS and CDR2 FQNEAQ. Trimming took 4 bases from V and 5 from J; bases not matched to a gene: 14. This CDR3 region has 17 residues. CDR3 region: CASSYSGTGVWHDEQYF. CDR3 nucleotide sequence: TGTGCCAGCAGCTACTCGGGGACAGGGGTTTGGCACGACGAGCAGTACTTC.